The text below deals with one TCR beta chain. Antigen specificity is unknown. The data derive from a study of cytomegalovirus exposure and HLA in healthy donors. Study at large: The Caucasian-associated ancestry cluster held over 65% of 300 to 450 genotyped donors. General study results and limits: A later analysis reportedly found fewer N-insertions in an Asian-associated ancestry cluster than the approximately 730-donor mean. From TCR beta sequences, most subjects' HLA-A and HLA-B alleles were reportedly predicted accurately.

The CDR3 consists of 15 residues. Germline trimming cut 0 bases from V and 4 bases from J; bases unmatched to any gene: 5. The germline gives CDR1 LNHDA, CDR2 SQIVND (reference sequence). 60 Vbeta and 13 Jbeta primers were used in PCR. Libraries were prepared by immunoSEQ multiplex PCR; TCRdb keeps only in-frame clonotypes and omits some of them. The sample consists of over 130,000 clones, approximately 78% of them appearing once. The sample consisted of PBMCs. The rearrangement uses TRBV19 and TRBJ1-2; 7 positions agree with TRBD1. The clonotype was recovered from a woman in her forties in good health and CMV-seropositive. CDR3 sequence (DNA): TGTGCCAGTAGTATAGAAGGCTACAGGGGCTATGGCTACACCTTC. Encoded protein: CASSIEGYRGYGYTF.